These T cell receptor beta chains were read from a single sample in a study of T cells in Graves' hyperthyroidism and ophthalmopathy. TCRdb itself ran the multiplex PCR reads through MiXCR, one entry per CDR3 protein. This sample has around 250,000 distinct CDR3 sequences, with more than 14% found just once. Sequencing input: blood. These receptor sequences come from a woman aged 35 to 49 with Graves' hyperthyroidism that later progressed to Graves' ophthalmopathy. CDR3s include the opening cysteine and the closing phenylalanine or tryptophan. Each record gives: D gene, clone size, CDR3 length, V gene, J gene, CDR3 protein, CDR3 DNA. The D gene is left open where the match is weak. Clone size is not always given. Where it is, it says once, few, many or a class for expanded clones.

NA	many	14	TRBV10-3	TRBJ1-3	CAISRQGAGNTIYF	TGTGCCATCAGTCGGCAGGGAGCTGGAAACACCATATATTTT
NA	NA	13	TRBV28	TRBJ2-7	CASSLFSGNEQYF	TGTGCCAGCAGTTTGTTCTCAGGGAACGAGCAGTACTTC
TRBD1	few	16	TRBV19	TRBJ2-1	CASSPQNPYRGLEQFF	TGTGCCAGTAGTCCCCAAAATCCGTACAGGGGGCTTGAGCAGTTCTTC
NA	many	18	TRBV11-3	TRBJ2-7	CASSLVVLVASITYEQYF	TGTGCCAGCAGCTTAGTGGTGTTGGTCGCCTCAATCACCTACGAGCAGTACTTC
NA	many	15	TRBV7-2	TRBJ2-7	CASSLLGGNSYEQYF	TGTGCCAGCAGCTTATTGGGCGGAAACTCCTACGAGCAGTACTTC
NA	many	15	TRBV28	TRBJ2-5	CASSLSQALQETQYF	TGTGCCAGCAGTTTGAGTCAGGCCCTCCAAGAGACCCAGTACTTC
NA	NA	16	TRBV6-1	TRBJ1-5	CASSEEGHIFNQPQHF	TGTGCCAGCAGTGAGGAGGGACATATTTTTAATCAGCCCCAGCATTTT
NA	many	15	TRBV12-3/TRBV12-4	TRBJ2-5	CASTLGGGYQETQYF	TGTGCCAGCACCTTGGGCGGTGGGTACCAAGAGACCCAGTACTTC
TRBD2	NA	18	TRBV6-1	TRBJ2-6	CASSRLAGAHSGANVLTF	TGTGCCAGCAGTCGACTAGCGGGGGCCCACTCTGGGGCCAACGTCCTGACTTTC
TRBD2	few	13	TRBV20-1	TRBJ2-7	CSAVSGSIHEQYF	TGCAGTGCGGTCAGCGGGAGTATCCACGAGCAGTACTTC
NA	many	11	TRBV18	TRBJ2-2	CASSPNRELFF	TGTGCCAGCTCACCAAACCGGGAGCTGTTTTTT
NA	many	14	TRBV6-1	TRBJ2-3	CASSVRSGSDTQYF	TGTGCCAGCAGTGTGAGGTCCGGGTCAGATACGCAGTATTTT
TRBD2	many	15	TRBV11-2	TRBJ2-1	CASSSRTSAYNEQFF	TGTGCCAGCAGCTCCCGGACTAGCGCCTACAATGAGCAGTTCTTC
NA	many	15	TRBV20-1	TRBJ2-2	CSARVVGKEAGELFF	TGCAGTGCTAGAGTAGTGGGGAAGGAGGCCGGGGAGCTGTTTTTT
TRBD1	NA	14	TRBV2	TRBJ1-1	CASSRTGGETEAFF	TGTGCCAGCAGTAGGACAGGGGGCGAAACTGAAGCTTTCTTT
NA	many	13	TRBV28	TRBJ1-1	CASSPSAWDEAFF	TGTGCCAGCAGCCCCTCCGCTTGGGATGAAGCTTTCTTT
TRBD2	many	17	TRBV11-3	TRBJ2-3	CASSAPSGAALADTQYF	TGTGCCAGCAGCGCTCCTAGCGGGGCGGCTCTGGCAGATACGCAGTATTTT
NA	many	13	TRBV28	TRBJ2-3	CASSVDTTDTQYF	TGTGCCAGCAGCGTGGACACCACAGATACGCAGTATTTT
TRBD2	many	16	TRBV3-1	TRBJ2-5	CASSQVALAGRKTQYF	TGTGCCAGCAGCCAAGTAGCACTAGCGGGTAGAAAGACCCAGTACTTC
TRBD2	many	18	TRBV28	TRBJ2-3	CASSRGLAGGGDTDTQYF	TGTGCCAGCAGCCGGGGACTAGCGGGAGGAGGGGACACAGATACGCAGTATTTT
NA	many	13	TRBV10-3	TRBJ2-1	CATTPGQTNEQFF	TGTGCCACCACTCCCGGGCAAACCAATGAGCAGTTCTTC
NA	many	14	TRBV3-1	TRBJ2-7	CASSQLDRVYEQYF	TGTGCCAGCAGCCAGTTGGACAGAGTCTACGAGCAGTACTTC
NA	many	15	TRBV18	TRBJ2-1	CASSKKEGQVNEQFF	TGTGCCAGCTCCAAAAAGGAGGGGCAGGTGAATGAGCAGTTCTTC
NA	few	14	TRBV29-1	TRBJ2-1	CSVEGRGTYNEQFF	TGCAGCGTTGAGGGGAGGGGGACTTACAATGAGCAGTTCTTC
TRBD1	NA	15	TRBV27	TRBJ2-2	CASSLGTGDTGELFF	TGTGCCAGCAGTTTAGGGACAGGAGACACCGGGGAGCTGTTTTTT
NA	few	15	TRBV6-1	TRBJ1-3	CASSSDRSPGNTIYF	TGTGCCAGCAGCTCCGACAGGTCTCCTGGAAACACCATATATTTT
NA	NA	15	TRBV6-2/TRBV6-3	TRBJ2-1	CASSYASYLDNEQFF	TGTGCCAGCAGTTACGCCAGCTACCTTGACAATGAGCAGTTCTTC
NA	few	15	TRBV5-1	TRBJ1-5	CASSPGQSFNQPQHF	TGCGCCAGCAGCCCTGGACAGTCTTTCAATCAGCCCCAGCATTTT
NA	many	12	TRBV20-1	TRBJ2-7	CSARASPYEQYF	TGCAGTGCTAGGGCCAGTCCCTACGAGCAGTACTTC
NA	many	15	TRBV13	TRBJ2-7	CASSLRFTGLYEQYF	TGTGCCAGCAGCCTTAGATTCACGGGACTGTACGAGCAGTACTTC
TRBD2	many	18	TRBV3-1	TRBJ2-3	CASSQDPGASGSTDTQYF	TGTGCCAGCAGCCAAGACCCTGGGGCTAGCGGGAGCACAGATACGCAGTATTTT
TRBD2	NA	15	TRBV9	TRBJ2-5	CASSRAGGLGETQYF	TGTGCCAGCAGCCGAGCGGGGGGGCTAGGGGAGACCCAGTACTTC
NA	few	15	TRBV15	TRBJ2-7	CATSRVGGASYEQYF	TGTGCCACCAGCAGAGTCGGGGGCGCGAGCTACGAGCAGTACTTC
TRBD1	few	19	TRBV9	TRBJ2-6	CASSASRDREESGANVLTF	TGTGCCAGCAGCGCCTCCCGGGACAGGGAAGAATCTGGGGCCAACGTCCTGACTTTC
NA	once	16	TRBV7-2	TRBJ2-7	CASSLAGGASSYEQYF	TGTGCCAGCAGCTTAGCGGGCGGGGCTAGCTCCTACGAGCAGTACTTC
TRBD2	NA	17	TRBV11-2	TRBJ2-5	CASSLERAGGPLETQYF	TGTGCCAGCAGCTTAGAACGAGCGGGAGGGCCGTTAGAGACCCAGTACTTC
NA	many	16	TRBV14	TRBJ1-1	CASSTSPGYPATEAFF	TGTGCCAGCAGCACTTCCCCGGGCTACCCCGCGACTGAAGCTTTCTTT
NA	NA	13	TRBV6-5	TRBJ2-2	CASSYSNPGELFF	TGTGCCAGCAGTTACTCGAATCCCGGGGAGCTGTTTTTT
TRBD2	NA	17	TRBV19	TRBJ2-1	CASSIGLREGSYNEQFF	TGTGCCAGTAGTATAGGGTTACGGGAGGGCTCCTACAATGAGCAGTTCTTC
NA	NA	9	TRBV20-1	TRBJ1-2	CSAQYGYTF	TGCAGTGCTCAATATGGCTACACCTTC
NA	many	15	TRBV6-5	TRBJ2-5	CASSYSPGYQETQYF	TGTGCCAGCAGTTACTCCCCAGGGTACCAAGAGACCCAGTACTTC
NA	many	16	TRBV19	TRBJ1-1	CASTPWVGTGNTEAFF	TGTGCCAGTACCCCCTGGGTTGGGACGGGGAACACTGAAGCTTTCTTT